These T cell receptor beta chains were read from a single sample in a study of a mutant IDH1 vaccine in newly diagnosed glioma. The protocol was immunoSEQ multiplex PCR, while the TCRdb copy is restricted to in-frame clones and leaves out a portion. Here the sample spans about 35,000 clones, roughly nine tenths being singletons. Sequenced material: PBMCs, taken from a glioma patient treated with radiotherapy, temozolomide or both. The receptor set was obtained from a woman aged 40-49 years with glioma. The CDR3 runs from the conserved cysteine through the conserved F or W. The D gene is left open where the match is weak. Part of the rows lack a size; the others show once, few, many or a class for expanded clones.

>NA|TRBJ2-7|TRBV2|TRBD2
CASRPGLVPSEQYF
TGTGCCAGCAGACCGGGACTAGTACCGAGCGAGCAGTACTTC
>NA|TRBJ1-2|TRBV2|NA
CASSGAAYGYTF
TGTGCCAGCAGTGGGGCAGCTTATGGCTACACCTTC
>NA|TRBJ2-7|TRBV5-3|NA
CARSLEARPYEQYF
TGTGCCAGAAGCTTGGAGGCCAGACCCTACGAGCAGTACTTC
>NA|TRBJ2-4|TRBV6-6|NA
CASSSLGGNIQYF
TGTGCCAGCAGTTCGCTCGGGGGAAACATTCAGTACTTC
>once|TRBJ1-1|TRBV19|NA
CASSTTGNTEAFF
TGTGCCAGTAGTACGACAGGGAACACTGAAGCTTTCTTT
>NA|TRBJ1-2|TRBV29-1|NA
CSGGPGNYGYTF
TGCAGCGGGGGACCCGGGAACTATGGCTACACCTTC
>NA|TRBJ1-3|TRBV4-2|NA
CASSLSVQGRSSGNTIYF
TGTGCCAGCAGCCTATCGGTACAGGGACGGAGCTCTGGAAACACCATATATTTT
>once|TRBJ2-2|TRBV12-5|TRBD2
CASGDWRGYTGELFF
TGTGCTAGTGGAGACTGGCGGGGGTACACCGGGGAGCTGTTTTTT
>once|TRBJ1-2|TRBV6-5|TRBD1
CASSWTGEGYGYTF
TGTGCCAGCAGTTGGACAGGGGAGGGCTATGGCTACACCTTC
>NA|TRBJ1-2|TRBV6-5|NA
CASSYSIGSRGYGYTF
TGTGCCAGCAGTTACTCGATCGGGAGCAGGGGCTATGGCTACACCTTC
>NA|TRBJ2-1|TRBV9|NA
CASSFGGRHNEQFF
TGTGCCAGCAGCTTCGGGGGCAGACACAATGAGCAGTTCTTC
>NA|TRBJ2-1|TRBV30|TRBD1
CAWSPAGTVLNEQFF
TGTGCCTGGAGTCCCGCCGGGACAGTTTTAAATGAGCAGTTCTTC
>NA|TRBJ1-4|TRBV7-5|NA
CARSLVCSLDEKLFF
TGTGCCAGAAGCTTAGTTTGCAGCCTTGATGAAAAACTGTTTTTT
>NA|TRBJ2-7|TRBV29-1|NA
CSVSGVAYEQYF
TGCAGCGTTTCCGGGGTCGCCTACGAGCAGTACTTC
>NA|TRBJ1-1|TRBV6-1|NA
CASSAQRSGFAEAFF
TGTGCCAGCAGTGCCCAGCGGTCGGGGTTCGCTGAAGCTTTCTTT
>NA|TRBJ2-1|TRBV11-2|NA
CASSFPKAGSVF
TGTGCCAGCAGCTTTCCCAAGGCCGGTAGCGTCTTC
>NA|TRBJ1-4|TRBV6-5|NA
CASSYGGALDEKLFF
TGTGCCAGCAGTTACGGTGGGGCCCTTGATGAAAAACTGTTTTTT
>NA|TRBJ1-4|TRBV15|NA
CATSRALPITNEKLFF
TGTGCCACCAGCAGAGCGCTCCCCATAACTAATGAAAAACTGTTTTTT
>NA|TRBJ2-1|TRBV6-5|TRBD1
CASSPDRINEQFF
TGTGCCAGCAGCCCGGACAGGATTAATGAGCAGTTCTTC
>NA|TRBJ1-5|TRBV6-5|TRBD1
CASSGRQGGQPQHF
TGTGCCAGCAGTGGGAGACAGGGTGGTCAGCCCCAGCATTTT
>NA|TRBJ1-5|TRBV14|NA
CASSQERSFPGSGNQPQHF
TGTGCCAGCAGCCAAGAAAGGTCGTTTCCGGGGTCGGGCAATCAGCCCCAGCATTTT
>NA|TRBJ1-6|TRBV27|NA
CASSLGSEGWNSPLHF
TGTGCCAGCAGTTTAGGAAGTGAGGGTTGGAATTCACCCCTCCACTTT
>NA|TRBJ2-5|TRBV5-1|NA
CASSLELLVQETQYF
TGCGCCAGCAGCTTGGAACTTCTAGTCCAAGAGACCCAGTACTTC
>NA|TRBJ1-1|TRBV7-8|NA
CASSPGGTHTEAFF
TGTGCCAGCAGCCCGGGGGGCACCCACACTGAAGCTTTCTTT
>once|TRBJ1-2|TRBV5-5|NA
CASSLAGTVNYGYTF
TGTGCCAGCAGCTTGGCCGGGACGGTTAACTATGGCTACACCTTC
>few|TRBJ1-1|TRBV6-5|TRBD1
CASSYSGQGGTEAFF
TGTGCCAGCAGTTACTCGGGACAGGGAGGAACTGAAGCTTTCTTT
>once|TRBJ2-5|TRBV7-8|NA
CASSGQGLSRETQYF
TGTGCCAGCAGCGGCCAGGGTCTATCACGGGAGACCCAGTACTTC
>NA|TRBJ1-2|TRBV25-1|TRBD1
CASSEQDRGYGYTF
TGTGCCAGCAGTGAACAGGACAGGGGGTACGGCTACACCTTC
>NA|TRBJ1-5|TRBV6-5|NA
CASSSPPQPQHF
TGTGCCAGCAGCTCCCCCCCTCAGCCCCAGCATTTT
>NA|TRBJ1-4|TRBV9|NA
CASSFLPGHRAANEKLFF
TGTGCCAGCAGCTTCCTGCCGGGACACCGAGCGGCTAATGAAAAACTGTTTTTT
>NA|TRBJ1-2|TRBV2|NA
CASSRQVYGYTF
TGTGCCAGCAGCCGACAGGTTTATGGCTACACCTTC
>NA|TRBJ2-3|TRBV7-3|NA
CASSLNGAGFTDTQYF
TGTGCCAGCAGCTTAAATGGGGCGGGGTTCACAGATACGCAGTATTTT
>NA|TRBJ1-2|TRBV6-1|NA
CASSGGGGASNYGYTF
TGTGCCAGCAGTGGGGGGGGAGGCGCCAGTAACTATGGCTACACCTTC